Listed here are 23 T cell receptor beta chains from one sample, sequenced in a study of T cell responses to AZD1222 COVID-19 vaccine. TCRdb's table, derived via immunoSEQ multiplex PCR, lists solely in-frame clones and lacks some. The table records 98,000 or so clones, about 91% of them present only once. The sequenced sample was peripheral blood, obtained on day 0 of AZD1222 vaccination. The receptor set was obtained from an adult in good health.

The chain is built from TRBV5-5 and TRBJ2-7; 9 bases match TRBD1. With 2 bases clipped from V and 4 bases from J, the junction kept 13 bases outside the gene matches. Looked up from germline, CDR1 is SGHKS and CDR2 is YYEKEE (reference sequence). CDR3 length equals 17 residues. CDR3 residues: CASSFRLPGQGYYEQYF. The DNA of the CDR3 is TGTGCCAGCAGCTTCCGTCTTCCGGGACAGGGTTATTACGAGCAGTACTTC.

The chain has TRBV5-1 and TRBJ1-2; 9 bases line up with TRBD1. After removal of 4 bases from V and 2 bases from J, the junction contained 3 bases not matched to a gene. The CDR3 spans 14 residues. From germline, CDR1 is SGHRS and CDR2 YFSETQ. The CDR3 nucleotides are TGCGCCAGCAGCAAGGGACAGGGAAACTATGGCTACACCTTC. Its protein is CASSKGQGNYGYTF.

The chain uses TRBV9 and TRBJ1-3; a weak D match, TRBD1 (5 bases). Germline V gives CDR1 SGDLS, CDR2 YYNGEE. The CDR3 spans 15 residues. V was trimmed by 0 bases and J by 0 bases, leaving 7 bases between them. The CDR3 DNA reads TGTGCCAGCAGCGTAGGGGGGGACTCTGGAAACACCATATATTTT. As protein: CASSVGGDSGNTIYF.

The V and J genes are TRBV2 and TRBJ2-7; 7 bases line up with TRBD1. This CDR3 comprises 16 residues. Germline lookup yields CDR1 SNHLY and CDR2 FYNNEI. The ends lost 3 bases at V and 4 bases at J; junction bases unmatched: 12. The CDR3 here is CASSDPGTVKSYEQYF. CDR3 nucleotide sequence: TGTGCCAGCAGTGATCCCGGGACAGTCAAATCGTACGAGCAGTACTTC.

The chain has TRBV6-6 and TRBJ1-5, with D tentatively TRBD1 (5 bases). Per the germline V gene, CDR1 is MNHNY and CDR2 is SVGAGI (reference sequence). CDR3 length equals 16 residues. V was pared by 5 bases and J by 0 bases, with 14 bases between. CDR3 residues: CASSRAGKSSNQPQHF. The CDR3 nucleotides read TGTGCCAGCAGTCGAGCAGGGAAGAGTAGCAATCAGCCCCAGCATTTT.

J is TRBJ2-7 and V is TRBV30, with D perhaps matching TRBD2 (6 bases). The CDR3 extends over 11 amino acids. In germline, CDR1 is GTSNPN, CDR2 SVGIG (reference sequence). Trimming shortened V by 3 bases and J by 5 bases, and 8 bases separated the two germline ends. CDR3 loop: CAWSTGDEQYF. The CDR3 DNA reads TGTGCCTGGAGCACGGGGGACGAGCAGTACTTC.

V is TRBV5-1 and J is TRBJ1-1; D gene unclear. With 4 bases removed from V and 2 bases from J, the gap between germline ends came to 12 bases. This CDR3 has 14 amino acids. The germline CDR1 and CDR2 sequences are SGHRS and YFSETQ. The CDR3 bases are TGCGCCAGCAGCGCTGGTTGGGGTAACACTGAAGCTTTCTTT. It is translated as CASSAGWGNTEAFF.

The chain employs TRBV6-5 and TRBJ1-1, with unresolved D. Germline lookup yields CDR1 MNHEY and CDR2 SVGAGI. V lost 2 bases, J lost 2 bases, and 6 bases lay in between. This CDR3 is built from 13 residues. CDR3 DNA sequence: TGTGCCAGCAGTTACAATAGAAACACTGAAGCTTTCTTT. Its protein product is CASSYNRNTEAFF.

The gene calls are TRBV7-8 and TRBJ2-1, with 8 positions matching TRBD2. The J segment lost 1 base and the V segment lost 6 bases, leaving 5 bases of the junction unmatched. Germline CDR1 is SGHVS and CDR2 is FQNEAQ. The CDR3 spans 15 residues. Here the CDR3 DNA reads TGTGCCAGCAGGGATACTAGCGGTTCCTACAATGAGCAGTTCTTC. This encodes CASRDTSGSYNEQFF.

This rearrangement joins TRBV9 to TRBJ1-4; a weak D match, TRBD1 (6 bases). Germline V gene lookup returns CDR1 SGDLS and CDR2 YYNGEE. The CDR3 sequence is 14 residues long. V lost 0 bases and J 3 bases, leaving 6 bases between the germline ends. The CDR3 loop is CASSVAGANEKLFF. The DNA for the CDR3 is TGTGCCAGCAGCGTAGCAGGGGCTAATGAAAAACTGTTTTTT.

The chain joins TRBV3-1 (or the pseudogene TRBV3-2) to TRBJ2-1; 8 bases map to TRBD2. The germline gives CDR1 LGHDT, CDR2 YNNKEL (reference sequence). Trimming removed 4 bases from V and 6 bases from J; junction bases left unmatched: 8. This CDR3 is built from 15 residues. The CDR3: CASSPLGGVFNEQFF. The CDR3 region has the DNA TGTGCCAGCAGCCCTCTCGGGGGGGTCTTCAATGAGCAGTTCTTC.

V is TRBV5-1 and J is TRBJ1-4, with no clear D. Germline lookup yields CDR1 SGHRS and CDR2 YFSETQ. This CDR3 comprises 15 residues. Trimming cost V 2 bases and J 0 bases, with 8 bases left between them. The CDR3 DNA is TGCGCCAGCAGCTTACTCACTGCAACTAATGAAAAACTGTTTTTT. Translating gives CASSLLTATNEKLFF.

A remark on this clone: Here the CDR3 omits its conserved ending phenylalanine or tryptophan, so a read error is the likely source. The chain combines TRBV7-2 with TRBJ1-6; D gene ambiguous. V lost 2 bases, J lost 6 bases, and 8 bases lay in between. The CDR3 is 14 amino acids. The germline gives CDR1 SGHTA, CDR2 FQGNSA. The chain's CDR3 is CASSLYQVNSPLHL. CDR3 nucleotides: TGTGCCAGCAGCTTATACCAGGTTAATTCACCCCTCCACCTT.

CDR3 region: CASSLVEASRGGAVFYEQFF. CDR3 bases: TGTGCCAGCAGCTTAGTGGAAGCGAGTCGCGGGGGGGCCGTGTTCTATGAGCAGTTCTTC. The chain has TRBV7-8 and TRBJ2-1, with 9 bases matching TRBD2. V was clipped by 1 base and J by 8 bases; unmatched bases: 21. The CDR3 runs to 20 residues. Germline CDR1 SGHVS, CDR2 FQNEAQ.

This clone was counted a single time. The DNA for the CDR3 is TGTGCCAGCAGTAATCAGCCCCAGCATTTT. Translation gives CASSNQPQHF. The gene calls are TRBV28 and TRBJ1-5; unclear D gene. Germline CDR1 is MDHEN and CDR2 is SYDVKM. V lost 5 bases and J 4 bases, leaving 0 bases between the germline ends. The CDR3 contains 10 residues.

V usage is TRBV6-5 and J usage is TRBJ1-2, with D perhaps TRBD1 (5 bases). The CDR3 length is 13 residues. CDR1 is MNHEY and CDR2 is SVGAGI in the germline V gene. V was clipped by 5 bases and J by 1 base, with 8 bases between them. CDR3 sequence: CASSHDSNYGYTF. The CDR3 DNA reads TGTGCCAGCAGTCATGACAGTAACTATGGCTACACCTTC.

The chain couples TRBV7-2 to TRBJ2-7, with unresolved D. This CDR3 region has 13 residues. V was trimmed by 2 bases and J by 0 bases, leaving 5 bases between them. Per the germline V gene, CDR1 is SGHTA and CDR2 is FQGNSA. The CDR3 loop is CASSLPTSYEQYF. CDR3 coding DNA: TGTGCCAGCAGCTTACCAACCTCCTACGAGCAGTACTTC.

The V call is TRBV27, the J call TRBJ1-1; D might be TRBD1 (6 bases). This CDR3 comprises 15 residues. CDR1 MNHEY and CDR2 SMNVEV come from the germline V gene (reference sequence). Trimming left V 4 bases short and J 6 bases short, with 18 bases between. In DNA, the CDR3 is TGTGCCAGCAGTTCCCTACCAACAGGGATAGCTGAAGCTTTCTTT. It codes for CASSSLPTGIAEAFF.

The chain employs TRBV4-1 and TRBJ1-4, with D maybe TRBD1 (6 bases). Trimming took off 1 base at V and 3 bases at J, with 15 bases between the two ends. The germline gives CDR1 MGHRA, CDR2 YSYEKL. The CDR3 loop spans 17 amino acids. CDR3 sequence reads: CASSQAQGRFPNEKLFF. For the CDR3, the DNA is TGCGCCAGCAGCCAAGCACAGGGACGTTTCCCTAATGAAAAACTGTTTTTT.

This chain uses TRBV3-1 (or the pseudogene TRBV3-2) with TRBJ1-2; D is ambiguous. CDR1 is LGHDT and CDR2 is YNNKEL in the germline V gene (reference sequence). V lost 5 bases and J 0 bases, leaving 19 bases between the germline ends. This CDR3 has 17 amino acids. CDR3 sequence reads: CASSKNPRAHANYGYTF. CDR3 coding DNA: TGTGCCAGCAGCAAAAATCCAAGGGCACACGCTAACTATGGCTACACCTTC.

The chain carries TRBV19 and TRBJ2-7; D uncertain. Trimming stripped 1 base from V and 0 bases from J, with 7 bases between. Germline CDR1 and CDR2: LNHDA and SQIVND (reference sequence). The CDR3 is 14 residues long. The chain's CDR3 is CASSIAGSSYEQYF. CDR3 DNA: TGTGCCAGTAGTATAGCTGGCAGCTCCTACGAGCAGTACTTC.

This clone was found once. This rearrangement joins TRBV29-1 to TRBJ2-3, with D unclear. V lost 5 bases to trimming and J lost 1 base, with 13 bases between them. CDR1 is SQVTM, CDR2 ANQGSEA, per germline. CDR3 length equals 14 residues. This chain's CDR3 is CSVRVESGTDTQYF. The CDR3 region has the DNA TGCAGCGTTAGGGTGGAGTCAGGCACAGATACGCAGTATTTT.

The chain has TRBV5-8 and TRBJ1-6; maybe TRBD1 (6 bases). This CDR3 spans 13 amino acids. Deletions cut 2 bases from V and 8 bases from J, with 8 bases between. The germline V gene encodes CDR1 SGHTS and CDR2 YDEGEE. Here the CDR3 DNA reads TGTGCCAGCAGCTTCAACAGGGATTCACCCCTCCACTTT. Its translation is CASSFNRDSPLHF.